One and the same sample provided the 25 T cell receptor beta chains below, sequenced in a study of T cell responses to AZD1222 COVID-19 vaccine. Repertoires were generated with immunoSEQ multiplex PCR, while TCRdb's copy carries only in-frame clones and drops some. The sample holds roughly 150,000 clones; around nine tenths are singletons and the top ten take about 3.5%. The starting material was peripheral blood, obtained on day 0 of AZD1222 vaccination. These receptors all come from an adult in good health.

Written as DNA, the CDR3 is TGTGCCAGCAGCCATAGCTCCTACGAGCAGTACTTC. This encodes CASSHSSYEQYF. V usage is TRBV11-3 and J usage is TRBJ2-7; no definite D call. CDR3 length: 12 residues. Deletions cut 5 bases from V and 0 bases from J, with 5 bases between. Germline CDR1 and CDR2: SGHNT and YENEEA.

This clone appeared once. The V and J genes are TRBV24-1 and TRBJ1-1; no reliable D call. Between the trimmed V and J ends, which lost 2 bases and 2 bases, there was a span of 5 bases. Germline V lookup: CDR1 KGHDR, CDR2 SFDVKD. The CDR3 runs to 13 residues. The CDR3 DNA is TGTGCCACCAGTGATTCTCTCAACACTGAAGCTTTCTTT. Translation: CATSDSLNTEAFF.

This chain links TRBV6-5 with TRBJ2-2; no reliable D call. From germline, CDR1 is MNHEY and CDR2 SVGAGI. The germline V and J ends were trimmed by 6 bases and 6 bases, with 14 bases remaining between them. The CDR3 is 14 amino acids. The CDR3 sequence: CASRSTDFAGELFF. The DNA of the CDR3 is TGTGCCAGCAGGTCTACGGATTTCGCCGGGGAGCTGTTTTTT.

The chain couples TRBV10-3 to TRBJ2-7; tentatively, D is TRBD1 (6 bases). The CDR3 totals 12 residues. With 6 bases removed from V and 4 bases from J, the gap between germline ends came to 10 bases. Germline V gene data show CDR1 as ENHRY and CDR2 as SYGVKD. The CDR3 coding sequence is TGTGCCATCAGACAAGGACAGTACGAGCAGTACTTC. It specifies CAIRQGQYEQYF.

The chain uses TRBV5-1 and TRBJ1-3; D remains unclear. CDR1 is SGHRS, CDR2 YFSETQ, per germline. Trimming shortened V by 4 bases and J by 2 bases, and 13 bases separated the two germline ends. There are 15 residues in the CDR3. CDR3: CASSLGGKTGNTIYF. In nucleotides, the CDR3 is TGCGCCAGCAGCCTAGGAGGGAAGACTGGAAACACCATATATTTT. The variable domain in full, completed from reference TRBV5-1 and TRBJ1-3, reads KAGVTQTPRYLIKTRGQQVTLSCSPISGHRSVSWYQQTPGQGLQFLFEYFSETQRNKGNFPGRFSGRQFSNSRSEMNVSTLELGDSALYLCASSLGGKTGNTIYFGEGSWLTVV.

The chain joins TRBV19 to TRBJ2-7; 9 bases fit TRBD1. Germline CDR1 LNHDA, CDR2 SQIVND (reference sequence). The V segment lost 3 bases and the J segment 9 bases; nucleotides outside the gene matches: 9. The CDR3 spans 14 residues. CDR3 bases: TGTGCCAGTAGTATGGGACAGGGAGCCGTAGGGCAGTACTTC. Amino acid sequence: CASSMGQGAVGQYF.

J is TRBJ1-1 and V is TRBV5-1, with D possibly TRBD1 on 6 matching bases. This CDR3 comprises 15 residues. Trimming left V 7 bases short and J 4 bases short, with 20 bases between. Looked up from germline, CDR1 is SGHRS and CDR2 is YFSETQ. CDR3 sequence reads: CASDPWGGGGTEAFF. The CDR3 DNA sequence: TGCGCCAGCGATCCCTGGGGAGGGGGTGGCACTGAAGCTTTCTTT.

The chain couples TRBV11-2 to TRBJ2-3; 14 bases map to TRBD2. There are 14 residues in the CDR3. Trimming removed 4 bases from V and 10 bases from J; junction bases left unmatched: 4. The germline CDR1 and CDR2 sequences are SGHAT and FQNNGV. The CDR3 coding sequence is TGTGCCAGCAGCTCCGGACTAGCGGGAGGTGCGCAGTATTTT. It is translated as CASSSGLAGGAQYF.

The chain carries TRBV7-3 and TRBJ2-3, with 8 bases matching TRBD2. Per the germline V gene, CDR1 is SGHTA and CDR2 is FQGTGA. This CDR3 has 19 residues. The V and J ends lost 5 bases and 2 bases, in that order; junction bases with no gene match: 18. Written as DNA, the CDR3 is TGTGCCAGCAGCCTATGGGCCATAGCGGGACGACCAAACACAGATACGCAGTATTTT. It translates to CASSLWAIAGRPNTDTQYF.

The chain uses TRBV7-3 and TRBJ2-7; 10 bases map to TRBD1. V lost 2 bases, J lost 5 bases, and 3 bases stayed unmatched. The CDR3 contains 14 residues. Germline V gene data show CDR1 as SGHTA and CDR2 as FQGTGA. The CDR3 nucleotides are TGTGCCAGCAGCTTACTCGGACAGGGGGACGAGCAGTACTTC. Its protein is CASSLLGQGDEQYF.

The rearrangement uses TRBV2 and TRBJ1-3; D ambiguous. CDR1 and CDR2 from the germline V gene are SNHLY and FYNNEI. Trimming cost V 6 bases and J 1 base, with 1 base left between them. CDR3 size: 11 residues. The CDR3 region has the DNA TGTGCCAGCAGATCTGGAAACACCATATATTTT. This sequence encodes CASRSGNTIYF.

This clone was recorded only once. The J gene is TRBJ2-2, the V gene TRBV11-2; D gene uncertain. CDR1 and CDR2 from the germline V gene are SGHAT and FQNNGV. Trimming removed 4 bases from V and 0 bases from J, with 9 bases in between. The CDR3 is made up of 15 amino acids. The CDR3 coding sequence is TGTGCCAGCAGCTCGACACCCGCGAACACCGGGGAGCTGTTTTTT. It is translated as CASSSTPANTGELFF.

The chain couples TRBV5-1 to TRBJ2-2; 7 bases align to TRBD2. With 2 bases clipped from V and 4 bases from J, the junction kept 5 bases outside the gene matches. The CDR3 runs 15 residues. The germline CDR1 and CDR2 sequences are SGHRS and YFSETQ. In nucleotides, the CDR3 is TGCGCCAGCAGCTTTCTAGCGGAGAGCACCGGGGAGCTGTTTTTT. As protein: CASSFLAESTGELFF.

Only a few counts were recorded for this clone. CDR3 nucleotides: TGTGCCAGCAGGGCCGGGACAGTTATCGGAGAGACCCAGTACTTC. Translation gives CASRAGTVIGETQYF. The rearrangement joins TRBV6-5 to TRBJ2-5, with 7 bases aligning to TRBD1. J was trimmed by 4 bases and V by 6 bases; bases with no gene match: 11. This CDR3 has 15 residues. Germline lookup yields CDR1 MNHEY and CDR2 SVGAGI.

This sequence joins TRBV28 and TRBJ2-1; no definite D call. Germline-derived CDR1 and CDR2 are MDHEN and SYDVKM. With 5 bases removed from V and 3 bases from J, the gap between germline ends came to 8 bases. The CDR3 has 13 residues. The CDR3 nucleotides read TGTGCCAGCAGTCTTATCCTCTACAATGAGCAGTTCTTC. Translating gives CASSLILYNEQFF.

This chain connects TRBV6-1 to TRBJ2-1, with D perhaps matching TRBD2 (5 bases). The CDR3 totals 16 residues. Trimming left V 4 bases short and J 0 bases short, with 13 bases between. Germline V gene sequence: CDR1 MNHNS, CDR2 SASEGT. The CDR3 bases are TGTGCCAGCAGTGGTGGGCCGGGGTACTCCTACAATGAGCAGTTCTTC. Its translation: CASSGGPGYSYNEQFF.

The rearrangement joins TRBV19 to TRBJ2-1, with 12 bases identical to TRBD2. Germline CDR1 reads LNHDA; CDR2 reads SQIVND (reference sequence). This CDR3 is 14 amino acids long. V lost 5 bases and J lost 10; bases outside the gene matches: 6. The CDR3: CASSLGLAGPEQFF. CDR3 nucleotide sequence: TGTGCCAGTAGTCTCGGACTAGCGGGACCCGAGCAGTTCTTC.

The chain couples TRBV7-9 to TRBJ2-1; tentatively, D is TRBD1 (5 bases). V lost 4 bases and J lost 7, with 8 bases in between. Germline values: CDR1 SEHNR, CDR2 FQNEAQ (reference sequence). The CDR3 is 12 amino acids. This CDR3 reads CASSYRINEQFF. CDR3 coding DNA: TGTGCCAGCAGCTACAGGATAAATGAGCAGTTCTTC. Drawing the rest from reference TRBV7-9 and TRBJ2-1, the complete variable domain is DTGVSQNPRHKITKRGQNVTFRCDPISEHNRLYWYRQTLGQGPEFLTYFQNEAQLEKSRLLSDRFSAERPKGSFSTLEIQRTEQGDSAMYLCASSYRINEQFFGPGTRLTVL.

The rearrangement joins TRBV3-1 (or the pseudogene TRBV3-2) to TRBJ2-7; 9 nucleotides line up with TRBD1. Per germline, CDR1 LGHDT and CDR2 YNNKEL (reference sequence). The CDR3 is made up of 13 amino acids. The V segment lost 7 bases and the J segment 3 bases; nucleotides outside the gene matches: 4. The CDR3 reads CASTTGGIYEQYF. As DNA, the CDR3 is TGTGCCAGCACGACAGGGGGGATCTACGAGCAGTACTTC.

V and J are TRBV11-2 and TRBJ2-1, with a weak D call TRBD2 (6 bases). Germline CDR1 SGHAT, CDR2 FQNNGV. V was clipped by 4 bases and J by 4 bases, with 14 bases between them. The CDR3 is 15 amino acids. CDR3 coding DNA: TGTGCCAGCAGCTCGCGGACTACCGGATACAATGAGCAGTTCTTC. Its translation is CASSSRTTGYNEQFF.

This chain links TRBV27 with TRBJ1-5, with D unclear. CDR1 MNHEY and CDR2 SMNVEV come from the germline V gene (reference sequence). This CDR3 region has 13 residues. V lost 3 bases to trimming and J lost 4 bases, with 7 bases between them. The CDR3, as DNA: TGTGCCAGCAGTTTTTACGGGAATCAGCCCCAGCATTTT. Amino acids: CASSFYGNQPQHF.

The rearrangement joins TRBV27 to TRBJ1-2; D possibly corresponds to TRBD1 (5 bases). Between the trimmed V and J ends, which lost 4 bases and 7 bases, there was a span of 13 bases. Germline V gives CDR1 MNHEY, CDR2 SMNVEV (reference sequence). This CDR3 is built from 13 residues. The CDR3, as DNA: TGTGCCAGCAGTTCCTCTCCGGGACCTGGCTACACCTTC. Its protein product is CASSSSPGPGYTF.

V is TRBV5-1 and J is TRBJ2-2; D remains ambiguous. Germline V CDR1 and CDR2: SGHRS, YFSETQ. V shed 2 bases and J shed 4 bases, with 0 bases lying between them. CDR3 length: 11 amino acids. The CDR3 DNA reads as TGCGCCAGCAGCTTCACCGGGGAGCTGTTTTTT. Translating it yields CASSFTGELFF.

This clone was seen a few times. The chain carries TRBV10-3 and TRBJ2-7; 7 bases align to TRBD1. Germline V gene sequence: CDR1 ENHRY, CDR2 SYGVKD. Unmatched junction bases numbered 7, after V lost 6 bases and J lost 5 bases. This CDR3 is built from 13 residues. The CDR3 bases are TGTGCCATCAGCGGGGACAGTCCCCACGAGCAGTACTTC. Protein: CAISGDSPHEQYF.

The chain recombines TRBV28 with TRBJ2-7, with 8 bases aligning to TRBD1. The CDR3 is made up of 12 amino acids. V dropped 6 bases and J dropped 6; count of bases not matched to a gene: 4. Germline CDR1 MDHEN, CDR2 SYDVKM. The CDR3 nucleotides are TGTGCCAGCAGACGCACAGGGGGCGAGCAGTACTTC. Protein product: CASRRTGGEQYF.